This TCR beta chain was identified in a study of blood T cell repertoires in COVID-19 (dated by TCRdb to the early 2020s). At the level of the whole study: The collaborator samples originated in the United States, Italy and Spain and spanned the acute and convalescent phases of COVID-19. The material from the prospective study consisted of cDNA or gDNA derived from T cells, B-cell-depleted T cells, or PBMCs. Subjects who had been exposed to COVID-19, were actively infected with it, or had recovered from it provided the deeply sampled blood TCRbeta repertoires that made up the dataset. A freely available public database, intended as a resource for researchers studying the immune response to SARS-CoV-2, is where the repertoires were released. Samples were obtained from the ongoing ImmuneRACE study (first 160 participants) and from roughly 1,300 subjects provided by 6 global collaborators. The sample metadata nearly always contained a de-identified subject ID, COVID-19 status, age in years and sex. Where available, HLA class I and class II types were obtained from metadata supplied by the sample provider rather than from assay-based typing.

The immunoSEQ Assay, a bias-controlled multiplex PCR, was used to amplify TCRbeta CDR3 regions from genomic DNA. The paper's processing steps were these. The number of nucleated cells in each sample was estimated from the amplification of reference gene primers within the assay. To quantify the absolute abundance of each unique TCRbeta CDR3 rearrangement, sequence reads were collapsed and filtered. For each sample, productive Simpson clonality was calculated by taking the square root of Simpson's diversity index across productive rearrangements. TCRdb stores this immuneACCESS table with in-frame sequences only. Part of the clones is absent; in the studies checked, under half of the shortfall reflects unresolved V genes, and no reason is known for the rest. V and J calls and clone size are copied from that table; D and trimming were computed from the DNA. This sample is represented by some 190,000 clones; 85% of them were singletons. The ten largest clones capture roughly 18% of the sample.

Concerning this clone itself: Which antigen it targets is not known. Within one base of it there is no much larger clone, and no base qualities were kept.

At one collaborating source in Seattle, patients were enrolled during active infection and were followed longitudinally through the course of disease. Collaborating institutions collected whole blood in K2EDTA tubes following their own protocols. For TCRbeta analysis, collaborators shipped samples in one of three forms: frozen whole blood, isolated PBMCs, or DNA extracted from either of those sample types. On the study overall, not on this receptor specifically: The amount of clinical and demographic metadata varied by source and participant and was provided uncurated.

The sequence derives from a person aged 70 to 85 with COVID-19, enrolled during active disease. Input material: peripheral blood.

The CDR3 is CASKVAGLQDTQYF. The DNA reads as follows: TGTGCCAGTAAGGTAGCGGGACTTCAAGATACGCAGTATTTT. The sequence links TRBV19 to TRBJ2-3, and TRBD2 matches 8 of the central bases. From V the trimming removes 7 bases and from J it removes 5 bases, while the gene matches leave 8 bases of the junction unaccounted for. The cysteine opens and the phenylalanine closes a CDR3 of 14 amino acids. This entry keeps only the CDR3 DNA: 42 bases, framed from base 1. The germline V gene (reference sequence) yields LNHDA for CDR1 and SQIVND for CDR2.